These T cell receptor beta chains were read from a single sample in a study of regulatory T cells in long-lasting Graves disease. MiXCR, run by TCRdb on the multiplex PCR reads, gives a single entry per CDR3 protein. This sample has about 470,000 distinct CDR3 sequences, with under 25% found just once. The sequences come from peripheral blood mononuclear cells (PBMCs), collected when the disease was refractory, from a patient treated with antithyroid drugs. These receptor sequences come from a female donor with Graves disease. Each CDR3 is given with its conserved first and last residue. A D gene is named only where the DNA matches it firmly. Clone size appears in some rows only: once, few, many, or a class for an expanded clone.

NA	TRBJ2-2	NA	TRBV5-1	CASSLDRVTGELFF	TGCGCCAGCAGCTTGGACAGGGTCACCGGGGAGCTGTTTTTT
many	TRBJ1-6	TRBD1	TRBV27	CASRPGGYNSPLHF	TGTGCCAGCAGACCAGGGGGCTATAATTCACCCCTCCACTTT
many	TRBJ2-2	NA	TRBV2	CASSVASQGTGELFF	TGTGCCAGCAGTGTGGCTAGCCAGGGTACCGGGGAGCTGTTTTTT
NA	TRBJ2-1	TRBD2	TRBV5-1	CASSLLAGTNEQFF	TGCGCCAGCAGCTTGCTAGCGGGAACAAATGAGCAGTTCTTC
many	TRBJ2-7	NA	TRBV20-1	CSAREGFSPLEQYF	TGCAGTGCTAGAGAGGGTTTCTCTCCCCTCGAGCAGTACTTC
few	TRBJ2-3	TRBD2	TRBV20-1	CSARVVALAESTDTQYF	TGCAGTGCTAGAGTAGTAGCGCTAGCGGAGAGCACAGATACGCAGTATTTT
NA	TRBJ2-1	TRBD2	TRBV7-9	CASSLQGGPYNEQFF	TGTGCCAGCAGCTTACAGGGAGGGCCCTACAATGAGCAGTTCTTC
NA	TRBJ1-2	NA	TRBV4-3	CASSQAGRGAGGYTF	TGCGCCAGCAGCCAAGCGGGGCGGGGGGCGGGTGGCTACACCTTC
many	TRBJ2-7	NA	TRBV3-1	CASSPQGGGPPPYF	TGTGCCAGCAGCCCCCAGGGAGGCGGGCCACCGCCATACTTC
NA	TRBJ2-5	NA	TRBV19	CASSPGSTETQYF	TGTGCCAGTAGTCCAGGGTCTACGGAGACCCAGTACTTC